These 3 T cell receptor beta chains share one sample of origin, sequenced in a study of identical twins. TCRdb ran MiXCR on the 5' RACE reads and lists one entry per CDR3 protein. The table has 200,000 to 300,000 distinct CDR3 sequences, roughly 7% seen once. This same sample was also taken into another study, of yellow fever vaccine responses in identical twins.

The material sequenced was memory (CD45RO+) T cells sorted from blood. The receptor source for this set is a woman in her late teens or twenties in good health.

This clonotype came up many times. The genes are TRBV5-1 and TRBJ1-5; D is unclear. In germline, CDR1 is SGHRS, CDR2 YFSETQ. The CDR3 contains 15 residues. V dropped 0 bases and J dropped 0 bases, with 7 bases sitting between them. The CDR3 sequence: CASSLVGDSNQPQHF. The CDR3 DNA reads as TGCGCCAGCAGCTTGGTAGGTGATAGCAATCAGCCCCAGCATTTT.

This rearrangement joins TRBV6-1 to TRBJ2-7; 7 bases match TRBD1. Germline V gene data show CDR1 as MNHNS and CDR2 as SASEGT. There are 13 residues in the CDR3. Losses at the gene ends were 10 bases for V and 0 bases for J; bases not matched to a gene: 6. The CDR3 DNA is TGTGCCACTGACAGGGCAAACTCCTACGAGCAGTACGTC. As protein: CATDRANSYEQYV.

J is TRBJ2-2 and V is TRBV7-6; weak D call: TRBD1 (5 bases). The germline CDR1 and CDR2 sequences are SGHVS and FNYEAQ. Trimming shortened V by 3 bases and J by 3 bases, and 17 bases separated the two germline ends. The CDR3 is 17 amino acids. The CDR3 nucleotides read TGTGCCAGCAGCTTGCATCAGGGTTTGTTGGACACCGGGGAGCTGTTTTTT. Encoded protein: CASSLHQGLLDTGELFF.